This record looks at one TCR beta chain sequence and its context. TCRdb itself ran the PCR reads through MiXCR, one entry per CDR3 protein. Here the sample spans roughly 93,000 distinct CDR3 sequences, about half being singletons. Germline V gene data show CDR1 as MDHEN and CDR2 as SYDVKM. The CDR3 is 17 amino acids. The junction had 14 bases not matched to a gene; V was cut back by 6 bases and J by 3 bases. This record belongs to a study of CDR3 diversity in severe acne. This rearrangement joins TRBV28 to TRBJ2-1; 7 nucleotides align to TRBD2. The sample consisted of blood. This clonotype originated in a male donor with severe acne vulgaris. The CDR3 nucleotides read TGTGCCAGCAGCCCCCCCGATGGCGGGAGCTTCTACAATGAGCAGTTCTTC. Protein product: CASSPPDGGSFYNEQFF.